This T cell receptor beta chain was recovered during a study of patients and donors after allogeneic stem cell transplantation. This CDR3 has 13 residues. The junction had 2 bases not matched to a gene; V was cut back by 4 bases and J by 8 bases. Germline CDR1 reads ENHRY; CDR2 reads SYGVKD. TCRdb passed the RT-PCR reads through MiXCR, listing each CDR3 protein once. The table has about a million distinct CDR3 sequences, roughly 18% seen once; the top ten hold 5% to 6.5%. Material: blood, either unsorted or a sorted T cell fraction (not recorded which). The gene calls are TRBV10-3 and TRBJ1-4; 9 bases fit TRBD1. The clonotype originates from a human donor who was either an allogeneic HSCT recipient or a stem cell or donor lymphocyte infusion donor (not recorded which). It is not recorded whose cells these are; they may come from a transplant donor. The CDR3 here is CAISAGTGEKLFF. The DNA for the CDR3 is TGTGCCATCAGTGCCGGGACAGGGGAAAAACTGTTTTTT.